This is a list of T cell receptor beta chains from one sample in a study of cytomegalovirus exposure and HLA in healthy donors. Sequencing was performed with immunoSEQ multiplex PCR; in TCRdb, only in-frame clones are kept and a portion is missing. The sample yields about 180,000 clones, roughly three quarters seen once. The sample comprised PBMCs. All receptors come from a woman in her fifties or sixties in good health and CMV-seropositive. Both conserved end residues are part of each CDR3. The order of the fields is V gene, D gene, J gene, clone size, CDR3 protein, CDR3 DNA. The D gene is left open where the match is weak. The size of a clone is reported for some rows only, either as once, few or many, or as a class for expanded clones.

>TRBV29-1|TRBD2|TRBJ2-5|.
CSAPPAGGSQETQYF
TGCAGCGCCCCCCCAGCGGGGGGGAGCCAAGAGACCCAGTACTTC
>TRBV9|.|TRBJ1-1|.
CASSVGPAAGMNTEAFF
TGTGCCAGCAGCGTAGGGCCTGCGGCAGGGATGAACACTGAAGCTTTCTTT
>TRBV7-9|.|TRBJ1-4|.
CASTYLEDRTNEKLFF
TGTGCCAGCACCTACCTAGAGGACAGAACTAATGAAAAACTGTTTTTT
>TRBV9|TRBD1|TRBJ2-7|.
CASSGDRGSNSYEQYF
TGTGCCAGCAGCGGTGACAGGGGGTCGAACTCCTACGAGCAGTACTTC
>TRBV2|.|TRBJ1-4|few
CASSDRGGEFFF
TGTGCCAGCAGTGACAGGGGAGGGGAGTTTTTTTTT
>TRBV7-9|TRBD1|TRBJ1-2|once
CASSFTPGQGGYGYTF
TGTGCCAGCAGCTTTACCCCGGGACAGGGAGGCTATGGCTACACCTTC
>TRBV7-2|TRBD2|TRBJ2-7|.
CASSLGLALDEQYF
TGTGCCAGCAGCTTGGGACTAGCCCTTGACGAGCAGTACTTC
>TRBV18|.|TRBJ1-2|.
CASSPDGSYGYTF
TGTGCCAGCTCACCTGACGGGTCCTATGGCTACACCTTC
>TRBV4-2|.|TRBJ2-2|.
CASSQETRVTGELFF
TGTGCCAGCAGCCAGGAGACGAGAGTCACCGGGGAGCTGTTTTTT
>TRBV5-1|TRBD1|TRBJ2-7|.
CASSGQEPYEQYF
TGCGCCAGCAGTGGACAGGAACCCTACGAGCAGTACTTC
>TRBV25-1|TRBD2|TRBJ2-1|.
CASSVPGTSGNKQFF
TGTGCCAGCAGTGTCCCCGGGACTAGCGGGAATAAGCAGTTCTTC
>TRBV10-3|TRBD1|TRBJ1-2|.
CAIRQGAGYGYTF
TGTGCCATCAGGCAGGGGGCGGGGTATGGCTACACCTTC
>TRBV5-4|.|TRBJ2-7|.
CASSLPGKYF
TGTGCCAGCAGCTTGCCAGGTAAGTACTTC
>TRBV4-3|.|TRBJ2-5|.
CASSQGRTVQETQYF
TGCGCCAGCAGCCAGGGTCGGACAGTTCAAGAGACCCAGTACTTC
>TRBV7-9|.|TRBJ1-3|few
CASSRTDGGGNTIYF
TGTGCCAGCAGCCGAACCGATGGCGGAGGAAACACCATATATTTT
>TRBV28|.|TRBJ2-1|.
CASKSMGAETYNEQFF
TGTGCCAGCAAGTCCATGGGGGCGGAGACCTACAATGAGCAGTTCTTC
>TRBV27|TRBD1|TRBJ2-7|.
CASSLPPDRGAYEQYF
TGTGCCAGCAGTTTACCCCCCGACAGGGGAGCCTACGAGCAGTACTTC
>TRBV30|.|TRBJ2-5|.
CAWSVGSGIQETQYF
TGTGCCTGGAGTGTGGGTAGCGGTATTCAAGAGACCCAGTACTTC
>TRBV11-3|TRBD1|TRBJ2-5|.
CASSSGQGGETQYF
TGTGCCAGCAGCTCGGGACAGGGCGGGGAGACCCAGTACTTC
>TRBV16|TRBD1|TRBJ1-1|few
CASSQSGQGETEAFF
TGTGCCAGCAGCCAATCGGGACAGGGAGAGACTGAAGCTTTCTTT
>TRBV6-1|.|TRBJ1-6|.
CASSEPGQYNSPLHF
TGTGCCAGCAGCGAACCTGGACAGTATAATTCACCCCTCCACTTT
>TRBV14|.|TRBJ1-6|.
CASSQDSALAGSPLHF
TGTGCCAGCAGCCAAGATTCCGCTTTGGCAGGATCACCCCTCCACTTT
>TRBV6-5|.|TRBJ1-1|.
CASRSSTPLNTEAFF
TGTGCCAGCAGGTCCTCGACACCGTTGAACACTGAAGCTTTCTTT
>TRBV7-3|.|TRBJ2-1|.
CASSPPGGVSSYNEQFF
TGTGCCAGCAGCCCCCCGGGCGGGGTGAGCTCCTACAATGAGCAGTTCTTC
>TRBV10-3|TRBD2|TRBJ2-1|.
CATLGGAPFNEQFF
TGTGCCACCCTCGGGGGGGCCCCGTTCAATGAGCAGTTCTTC
>TRBV2|.|TRBJ1-5|few
CASRDDRLTNQPQHF
TGTGCCAGCAGGGATGACAGGCTGACCAATCAGCCCCAGCATTTT
>TRBV7-9|.|TRBJ2-3|.
CASSYPGRPQYF
TGTGCCAGCAGTTATCCGGGAAGGCCGCAGTATTTT
>TRBV5-1|.|TRBJ1-1|.
CASSLPWETGEAFF
TGCGCCAGCAGCTTGCCCTGGGAGACGGGGGAAGCTTTCTTT
>TRBV5-8|.|TRBJ1-1|.
CASSLAGSGFTEAFF
TGTGCCAGCAGCTTGGCCGGGTCAGGGTTCACTGAAGCTTTCTTT
>TRBV19|.|TRBJ1-5|once
CASSISEGVGPQHF
TGTGCCAGTAGTATATCTGAGGGGGTTGGGCCCCAGCATTTT
>TRBV11-3|TRBD1|TRBJ2-3|.
CASSLRQGTDTQYF
TGTGCCAGCAGCTTAAGACAGGGGACAGATACGCAGTATTTT
>TRBV4-3|.|TRBJ2-7|.
CASSLRPGSPSYEQYF
TGCGCCAGCAGCCTTCGTCCGGGATCCCCTTCCTACGAGCAGTACTTC
>TRBV2|.|TRBJ1-1|.
CASSYQVDSEAFF
TGTGCCAGCAGTTACCAAGTCGACAGTGAAGCTTTCTTT
>TRBV30|TRBD1|TRBJ2-7|.
CAWTGQGGAEQYF
TGTGCCTGGACGGGACAGGGGGGAGCCGAGCAGTACTTC
>TRBV18|.|TRBJ1-1|.
CASSPEQDPLNTEAFF
TGTGCCAGCTCACCAGAACAGGATCCGTTGAACACTGAAGCTTTCTTT
>TRBV28|TRBD1|TRBJ1-2|.
CASSSDLTGGLNYGYTF
TGTGCCAGCAGTTCGGACCTGACAGGGGGCTTGAACTATGGCTACACCTTC
>TRBV28|.|TRBJ2-1|.
CASSLSGRGSFF
TGTGCCAGCAGCTTATCCGGACGGGGTTCGTTCTTC
>TRBV2|.|TRBJ2-7|.
CASSFSGAYEQYF
TGTGCCAGCAGTTTCTCAGGGGCCTACGAGCAGTACTTC
>TRBV5-8|.|TRBJ2-3|.
CASSLKLGPPADTQYF
TGTGCCAGCAGCTTGAAATTGGGGCCCCCCGCAGATACGCAGTATTTT
>TRBV7-2|.|TRBJ1-4|.
CASSLAIDFQGTNEKLFF
TGTGCCAGCAGCTTAGCGATCGATTTCCAGGGAACTAATGAAAAACTGTTTTTT
>TRBV5-4|.|TRBJ2-5|large
CASSPLGEETQYF
TGTGCCAGCAGCCCCCTCGGGGAGGAGACCCAGTACTTC
>TRBV19|.|TRBJ1-5|.
CASRPVMSPAGNQPQHF
TGTGCCAGTAGGCCGGTGATGAGCCCGGCGGGCAATCAGCCCCAGCATTTT
>TRBV5-4|TRBD1|TRBJ1-1|.
CASSLGGTVSAEAFF
TGTGCCAGCAGCTTGGGGGGGACAGTTTCGGCTGAAGCTTTCTTT
>TRBV9|TRBD2|TRBJ2-5|.
CASSAAGGLAGDF
TGTGCCAGCAGCGCCGCAGGGGGACTAGCGGGGGACTTC
>TRBV28|.|TRBJ2-5|.
CASSSPRGAQETQYF
TGTGCCAGCAGTTCCCCCCGGGGAGCGCAAGAGACCCAGTACTTC
>TRBV28|TRBD1|TRBJ2-2|.
CASSRRDRVTGELFF
TGTGCCAGCAGTCGCCGGGACAGGGTTACCGGGGAGCTGTTTTTT
>TRBV5-4|TRBD2|TRBJ2-7|.
CASSSSVTSGRPYEQYF
TGTGCCAGCAGCTCCTCCGTGACTAGCGGGAGGCCCTACGAGCAGTACTTC
>TRBV28|TRBD2|TRBJ2-7|few
CASSFHGGRDEQYF
TGTGCCAGCAGTTTTCACGGAGGGAGGGACGAGCAGTACTTC
>TRBV2|TRBD1|TRBJ2-5|.
CASRDTFIQGAGEETQYF
TGTGCCAGCAGGGATACCTTTATACAGGGGGCCGGAGAAGAGACCCAGTACTTC
>TRBV6-1|TRBD1|TRBJ1-2|.
CASIGTGPNYGYTF
TGTGCCAGCATAGGGACAGGGCCTAACTATGGCTACACCTTC
>TRBV28|.|TRBJ1-1|.
CASRMPQDTEAFF
TGTGCCAGTCGGATGCCTCAGGACACTGAAGCTTTCTTT
>TRBV30|TRBD2|TRBJ2-5|once
CAWSVGTSGEQETQYF
TGTGCCTGGAGTGTAGGAACTAGCGGGGAACAAGAGACCCAGTACTTC
>TRBV30|TRBD1|TRBJ1-1|.
CAWSLAGTGRMNTEAFF
TGTGCCTGGAGCCTAGCCGGGACAGGCAGAATGAACACTGAAGCTTTCTTT
>TRBV6-5|.|TRBJ2-7|.
CASRSGTHSYEQYF
TGTGCCAGCAGGTCCGGGACACACTCCTACGAGCAGTACTTC
>TRBV18|TRBD2|TRBJ2-7|.
CASSARTSALDRGGYEQYF
TGTGCCAGCTCAGCGAGGACTAGCGCTCTGGATCGGGGGGGTTACGAGCAGTACTTC
>TRBV7-8|TRBD2|TRBJ2-2|.
CASSPRTSVRTGELFF
TGTGCCAGCAGCCCCCGGACTAGCGTGAGGACCGGGGAGCTGTTTTTT